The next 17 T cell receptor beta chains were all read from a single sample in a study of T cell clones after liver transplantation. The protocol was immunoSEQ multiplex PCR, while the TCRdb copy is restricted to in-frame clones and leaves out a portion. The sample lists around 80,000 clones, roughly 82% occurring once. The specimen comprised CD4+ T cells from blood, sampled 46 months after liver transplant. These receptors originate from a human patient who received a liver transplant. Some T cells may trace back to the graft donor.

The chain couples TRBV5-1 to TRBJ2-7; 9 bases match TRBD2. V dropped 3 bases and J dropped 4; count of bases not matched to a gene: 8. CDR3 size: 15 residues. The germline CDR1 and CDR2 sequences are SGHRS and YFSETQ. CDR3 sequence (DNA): TGCGCCAGCAGCTACCGACTAGCGGCTTTGTACGAGCAGTACTTC. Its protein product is CASSYRLAALYEQYF.

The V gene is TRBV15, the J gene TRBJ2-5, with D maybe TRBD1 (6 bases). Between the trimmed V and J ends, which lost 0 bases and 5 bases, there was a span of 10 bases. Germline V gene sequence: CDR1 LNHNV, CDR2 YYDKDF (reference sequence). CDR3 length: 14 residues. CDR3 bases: TGTGCCACCAGCAGAGACAGGGGACCGGAGACCCAGTACTTC. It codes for CATSRDRGPETQYF.

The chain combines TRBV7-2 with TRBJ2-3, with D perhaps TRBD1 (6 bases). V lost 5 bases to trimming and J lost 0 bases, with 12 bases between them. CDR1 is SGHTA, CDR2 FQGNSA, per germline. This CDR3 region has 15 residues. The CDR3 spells CASSPNRVSTDTQYF. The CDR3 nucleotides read TGTGCCAGCAGCCCGAACAGGGTTAGCACAGATACGCAGTATTTT.

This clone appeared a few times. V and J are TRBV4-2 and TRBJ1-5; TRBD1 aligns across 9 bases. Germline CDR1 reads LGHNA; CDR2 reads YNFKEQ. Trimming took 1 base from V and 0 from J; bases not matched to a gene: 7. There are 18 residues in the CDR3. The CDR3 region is CASSQGGQGSYSNQPQHF. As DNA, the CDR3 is TGTGCCAGCAGCCAAGGGGGACAGGGATCATATAGCAATCAGCCCCAGCATTTT.

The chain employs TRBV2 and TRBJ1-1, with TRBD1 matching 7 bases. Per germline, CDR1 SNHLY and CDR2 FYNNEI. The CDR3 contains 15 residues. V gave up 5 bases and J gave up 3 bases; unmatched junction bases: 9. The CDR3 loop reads CASSLPRGGHTEAFF. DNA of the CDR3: TGTGCCAGCAGTCTCCCCAGGGGGGGACACACTGAAGCTTTCTTT.

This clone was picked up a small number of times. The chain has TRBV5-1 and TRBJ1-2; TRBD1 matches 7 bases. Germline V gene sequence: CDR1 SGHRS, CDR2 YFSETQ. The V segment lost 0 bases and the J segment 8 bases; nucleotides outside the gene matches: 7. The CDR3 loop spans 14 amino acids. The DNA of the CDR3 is TGCGCCAGCAGCTTGGATCCAGGGGGACAAGGCTACACCTTC. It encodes CASSLDPGGQGYTF.

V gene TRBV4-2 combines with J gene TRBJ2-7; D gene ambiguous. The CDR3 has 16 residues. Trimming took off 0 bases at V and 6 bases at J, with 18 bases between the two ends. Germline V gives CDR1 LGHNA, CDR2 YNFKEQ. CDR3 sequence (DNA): TGTGCCAGCAGCCAAGAAAGAGCCTTACCACCTGGCGAGCAGTACTTC. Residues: CASSQERALPPGEQYF.

CDR3 region: CASSSLDGNTEAFF. In nucleotides, the CDR3 is TGCGCCAGCAGCTCGCTCGACGGGAACACTGAAGCTTTCTTT. The rearrangement uses TRBV5-1 and TRBJ1-1; D is undetermined. CDR1 is SGHRS, CDR2 YFSETQ, per germline. V lost 3 bases and J 1 base, leaving 10 bases between the germline ends. This CDR3 is built from 14 residues.

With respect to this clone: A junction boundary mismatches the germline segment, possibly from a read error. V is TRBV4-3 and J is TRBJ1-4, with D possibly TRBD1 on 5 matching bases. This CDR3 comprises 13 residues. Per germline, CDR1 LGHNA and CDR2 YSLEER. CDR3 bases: TGCGCCAGCAGCCCCAACCCTAGCCGGGACCGCCTTTTT. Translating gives CASSPNPSRDRLF.

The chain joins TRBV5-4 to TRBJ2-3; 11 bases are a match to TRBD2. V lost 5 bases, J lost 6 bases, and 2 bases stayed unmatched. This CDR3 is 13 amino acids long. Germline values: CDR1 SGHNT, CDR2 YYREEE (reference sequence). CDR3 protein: CASSPSGRDTQYF. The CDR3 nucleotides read TGTGCCAGCAGTCCTAGCGGGAGGGATACGCAGTATTTT.

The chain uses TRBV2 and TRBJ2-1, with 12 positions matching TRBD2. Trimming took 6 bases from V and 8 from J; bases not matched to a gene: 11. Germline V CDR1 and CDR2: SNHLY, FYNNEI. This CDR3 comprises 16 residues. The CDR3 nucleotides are TGTGCCAGCAGCAGAGGACTAGCGGGAAACCTCGATGAGCAGTTCTTC. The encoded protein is CASSRGLAGNLDEQFF. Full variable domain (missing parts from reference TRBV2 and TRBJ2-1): EPEVTQTPSHQVTQMGQEVILRCVPISNHLYFYWYRQILGQKVEFLVSFYNNEISEKSEIFDDQFSVERPDGSNFTLKIRSTKLEDSAMYFCASSRGLAGNLDEQFFGPGTRLTVL.

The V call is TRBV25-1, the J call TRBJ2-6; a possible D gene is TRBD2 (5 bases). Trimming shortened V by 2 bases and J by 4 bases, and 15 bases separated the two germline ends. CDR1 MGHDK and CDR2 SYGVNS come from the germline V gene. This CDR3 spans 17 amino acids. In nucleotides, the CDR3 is TGTGCCAGCAGTGAAGGTCGGCTCGGGGTAGGGGCCAACGTCCTGACTTTC. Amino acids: CASSEGRLGVGANVLTF. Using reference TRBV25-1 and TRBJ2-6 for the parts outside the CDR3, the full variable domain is EADIYQTPRYLVIGTGKKITLECSQTMGHDKMYWYQQDPGMELHLIHYSYGVNSTEKGDLSSESTVSRIRTEHFPLTLESARPSHTSQYLCASSEGRLGVGANVLTFGAGSRLTVL.

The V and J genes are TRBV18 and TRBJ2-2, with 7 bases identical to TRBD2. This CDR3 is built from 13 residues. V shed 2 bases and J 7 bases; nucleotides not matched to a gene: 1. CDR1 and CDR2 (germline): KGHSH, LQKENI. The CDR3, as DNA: TGTGCCAGCTCACCATCGGGAGGCGGGGAGCTGTTTTTT. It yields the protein CASSPSGGGELFF.

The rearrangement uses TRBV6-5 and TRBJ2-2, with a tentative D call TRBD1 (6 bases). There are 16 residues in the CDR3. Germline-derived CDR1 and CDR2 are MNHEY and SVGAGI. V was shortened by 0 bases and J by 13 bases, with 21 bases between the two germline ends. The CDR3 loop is CASSYSKARQGYGLFF. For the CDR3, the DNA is TGTGCCAGCAGTTACTCGAAAGCCCGGCAGGGGTACGGGCTGTTTTTT.

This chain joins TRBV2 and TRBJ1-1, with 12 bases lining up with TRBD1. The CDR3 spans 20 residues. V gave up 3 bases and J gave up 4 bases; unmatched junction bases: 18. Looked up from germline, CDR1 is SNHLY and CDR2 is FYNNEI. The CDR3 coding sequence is TGTGCCAGCAGTGATTTGGGGACAGGGGGCTCCCAAGCCCCAACCACTGAAGCTTTCTTT. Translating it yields CASSDLGTGGSQAPTTEAFF.

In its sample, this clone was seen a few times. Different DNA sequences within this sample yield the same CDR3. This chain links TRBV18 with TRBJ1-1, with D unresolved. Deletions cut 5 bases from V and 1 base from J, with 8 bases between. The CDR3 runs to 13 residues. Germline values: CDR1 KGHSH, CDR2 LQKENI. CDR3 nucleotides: TGTGCCAGCTCAGGGCAGGCGAACACTGAAGCTTTCTTT. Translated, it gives CASSGQANTEAFF.

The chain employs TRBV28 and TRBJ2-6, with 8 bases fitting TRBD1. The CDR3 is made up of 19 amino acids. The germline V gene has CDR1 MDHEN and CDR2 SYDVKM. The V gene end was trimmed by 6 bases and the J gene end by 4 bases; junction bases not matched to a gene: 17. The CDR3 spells CASSTRRGQGATGANVLTF. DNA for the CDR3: TGTGCCAGCAGCACCCGAAGGGGTCAGGGGGCGACAGGGGCCAACGTCCTGACTTTC.